This T cell receptor beta chain is from a study of early T cells in non-severe SARS-CoV-2 infection. Many counts were recorded for this clonotype. Via MiXCR, TCRdb re-called the 5' RACE reads, giving one row per CDR3 protein. The table has tens of thousands of distinct CDR3 sequences, roughly 13% seen once. The sequenced sample was whole blood. The sequence was obtained from an adult who was a healthcare worker with PCR-confirmed SARS-CoV-2 infection or an uninfected control (not recorded which).

CDR3 region: CAISALGGQGSYEQYF. The CDR3 DNA follows: TGTGCCATCAGTGCGCTGGGGGGACAGGGGTCCTACGAGCAGTACTTC. This sequence joins TRBV10-3 and TRBJ2-7; 10 bases fit TRBD1. V gave up 4 bases and J gave up 1 base; unmatched junction bases: 7. The CDR3 loop spans 16 amino acids. CDR1 ENHRY and CDR2 SYGVKD come from the germline V gene.